This is a list of T cell receptor beta chains from one sample in a study of blood T cell repertoires in COVID-19. Libraries were prepared by immunoSEQ multiplex PCR; TCRdb keeps only in-frame clonotypes and omits some of them. In the table there are tens of thousands of clones, about three quarters of which are singletons. Sequences were obtained from peripheral blood. These receptors all come from a man aged 25 to 40 with COVID-19, enrolled during active disease. Each CDR3 is given with its conserved first and last residue. The D gene is left open where the match is weak. Rows give clone size only sometimes, using once, few, many, or a class for an expanded clone.

D gene	V gene	clone size	J gene	CDR3 protein	CDR3 DNA
-	TRBV10-1	-	TRBJ2-3	CASSESTPTSTDTQYF	TGCGCCAGCAGTGAGTCCACGCCGACAAGCACAGATACGCAGTATTTT
TRBD1	TRBV7-9	once	TRBJ1-2	CASSFGQGLNYGYTF	TGTGCCAGCAGCTTCGGACAGGGCTTAAACTATGGCTACACCTTC
-	TRBV5-4	-	TRBJ2-1	CASSLGLSEQFF	TGTGCCAGCAGCCTAGGTTTGAGTGAGCAGTTCTTC
-	TRBV5-1	-	TRBJ2-7	CASSSRQGGNEQYF	TGCGCCAGCAGCTCCCGCCAGGGCGGGAACGAGCAGTACTTC
-	TRBV6-1	-	TRBJ1-5	CASSAPDKVEGPDQPQHF	TGTGCCAGCAGTGCCCCGGACAAGGTGGAGGGGCCAGATCAGCCCCAGCATTTT
-	TRBV7-3	-	TRBJ2-7	CASSPYPGQQQYF	TGTGCCAGCAGCCCCTATCCCGGACAGCAGCAGTACTTC
-	TRBV4-1	-	TRBJ1-2	CASSPGEGTNYGYTF	TGCGCCAGCAGCCCAGGGGAAGGCACTAACTATGGCTACACCTTC
-	TRBV28	-	TRBJ2-7	CASSGGRKGYEQYF	TGTGCCAGCAGCGGAGGCAGGAAGGGCTACGAGCAGTACTTC
-	TRBV7-9	-	TRBJ1-1	CASSTKGSTEAFF	TGTGCCAGCAGTACTAAAGGGAGCACTGAAGCTTTCTTT
-	TRBV7-9	-	TRBJ1-1	CASSPALGTEAFF	TGTGCCAGCAGCCCAGCCCTCGGGACTGAAGCTTTCTTT
TRBD1	TRBV12-5	-	TRBJ2-7	CASGSSAGTGVPYEQYF	TGTGCTAGTGGTTCATCAGCCGGGACAGGGGTCCCCTACGAGCAGTACTTC
TRBD1	TRBV7-9	-	TRBJ1-1	CASSFGQGASTEAFF	TGTGCCAGCAGCTTCGGACAGGGGGCTAGCACTGAAGCTTTCTTT
TRBD1	TRBV20-1	-	TRBJ2-1	CSASAGTGSNEQFF	TGCAGTGCAAGTGCCGGGACAGGGTCCAATGAGCAGTTCTTC
-	TRBV28	-	TRBJ1-5	CASRRLQESRSHQPQHF	TGTGCCAGCAGGCGCCTACAGGAATCACGTTCCCATCAGCCCCAGCATTTT
TRBD2	TRBV11-2	-	TRBJ2-7	CASSLLAGNTYEQYF	TGTGCCAGCAGCTTACTAGCGGGGAATACCTACGAGCAGTACTTC
-	TRBV25-1	-	TRBJ2-2	CASRGQGGELFF	TGTGCCAGCAGGGGACAAGGCGGGGAGCTGTTTTTT
-	TRBV28	-	TRBJ2-1	CASSRQDYYNEQFF	TGTGCCAGCAGTCGACAGGATTACTACAATGAGCAGTTCTTC
-	TRBV6-2/TRBV6-3	-	TRBJ2-3	CASSYGLEGSTDTQYF	TGTGCCAGCAGTTACGGTCTAGAGGGCTCGACAGATACGCAGTATTTT
TRBD2	TRBV7-2	-	TRBJ2-5	CASSTRLAGGRETQYF	TGTGCCAGCAGCACCCGACTAGCGGGGGGGCGGGAGACCCAGTACTTC
-	TRBV7-9	-	TRBJ1-1	CASSSYTGTGNTEAFF	TGTGCCAGCAGCTCCTACACAGGGACGGGGAACACTGAAGCTTTCTTT
TRBD2	TRBV13	-	TRBJ2-2	CASSSGTSSSGELFF	TGTGCCAGCAGCTCCGGGACTAGTAGCTCCGGGGAGCTGTTTTTT
TRBD2	TRBV3-1/TRBV3-2	-	TRBJ2-7	CASSPTGGSIYEQYF	TGTGCCAGCAGCCCCACGGGGGGTTCAATCTACGAGCAGTACTTC
-	TRBV11-3	-	TRBJ1-2	CASSLGRVATF	TGTGCCAGCAGCTTAGGCCGGGTTGCCACCTTC
-	TRBV15	-	TRBJ1-4	CATRRSYNEKLFF	TGTGCCACCAGACGAAGCTATAATGAAAAACTGTTTTTT
TRBD2	TRBV6-4	-	TRBJ2-3	CASSDRAGGTDTQYF	TGTGCCAGCAGTGACCGAGCGGGGGGCACAGATACGCAGTATTTT
-	TRBV9	-	TRBJ2-3	CASSPQTRLTDTQYF	TGTGCCAGCAGCCCACAGACTAGGCTGACAGATACGCAGTATTTT
TRBD1	TRBV11-3	-	TRBJ2-7	CASSNPGQSSYEQYF	TGTGCCAGCAGCAACCCGGGACAGAGCTCCTACGAGCAGTACTTC
TRBD2	TRBV15	-	TRBJ2-1	CATSRDTSGGNEQFF	TGTGCCACCAGCAGAGATACTAGCGGGGGGAATGAGCAGTTCTTC
-	TRBV5-6	-	TRBJ2-7	CASSLGAEGGRDEQYF	TGTGCCAGCAGCTTGGGGGCGGAAGGTGGGCGGGACGAGCAGTACTTC
TRBD2	TRBV19	-	TRBJ2-5	CASSLAGAQETQYF	TGTGCCAGTTCACTAGCGGGGGCACAAGAGACCCAGTACTTC